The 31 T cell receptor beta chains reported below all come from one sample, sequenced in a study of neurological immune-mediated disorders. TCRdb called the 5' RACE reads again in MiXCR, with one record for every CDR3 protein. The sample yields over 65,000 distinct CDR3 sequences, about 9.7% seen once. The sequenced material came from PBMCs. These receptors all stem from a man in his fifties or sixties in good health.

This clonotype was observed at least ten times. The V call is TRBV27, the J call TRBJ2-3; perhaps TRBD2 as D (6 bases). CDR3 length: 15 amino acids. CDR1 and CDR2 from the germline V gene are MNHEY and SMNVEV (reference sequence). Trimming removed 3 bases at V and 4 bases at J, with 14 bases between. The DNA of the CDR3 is TGTGCCAGCAGTTTGTTCGGGAGAGGGGCAGATACGCAGTATTTT. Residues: CASSLFGRGADTQYF.

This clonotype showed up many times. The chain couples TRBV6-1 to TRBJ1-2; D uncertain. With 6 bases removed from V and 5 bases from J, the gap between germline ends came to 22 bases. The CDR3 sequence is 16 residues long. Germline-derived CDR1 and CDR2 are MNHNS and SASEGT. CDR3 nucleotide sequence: TGTGCCAGCAGCAAGGGAGGTAGACTTACCGAATATGGCTACACCTTC. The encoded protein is CASSKGGRLTEYGYTF.

The CDR3 sequence: CASSATSGGLYNEQFF. Written as DNA, the CDR3 is TGTGCCAGTAGTGCAACCTCAGGGGGCTTGTACAATGAGCAGTTCTTC. The rearrangement joins TRBV19 to TRBJ2-1; TRBD1 matches at 8 bases. The J segment lost 4 bases and the V segment lost 5 bases, leaving 10 bases of the junction unmatched. The CDR3 has 16 amino acids. CDR1 is LNHDA and CDR2 is SQIVND in the germline V gene (reference sequence).

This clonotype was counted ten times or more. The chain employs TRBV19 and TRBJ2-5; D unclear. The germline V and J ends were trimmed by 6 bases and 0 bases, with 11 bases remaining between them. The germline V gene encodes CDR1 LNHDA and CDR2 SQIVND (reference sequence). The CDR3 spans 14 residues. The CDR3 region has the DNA TGTGCCAGTAGCCCTGGCCTGTACCAAGAGACCCAGTACTTC. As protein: CASSPGLYQETQYF.

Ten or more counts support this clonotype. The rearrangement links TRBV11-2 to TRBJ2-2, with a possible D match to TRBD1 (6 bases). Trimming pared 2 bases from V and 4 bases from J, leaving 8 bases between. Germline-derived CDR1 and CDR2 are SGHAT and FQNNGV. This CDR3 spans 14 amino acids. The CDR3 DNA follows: TGTGCCAGCAGCTTACAGGGGAGCACCGGGGAGCTGTTTTTT. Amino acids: CASSLQGSTGELFF.

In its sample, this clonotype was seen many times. CDR3 in amino acids: CASSPNVGGTNYEQYF. CDR3 bases: TGCGCCAGCAGCCCCAATGTAGGAGGGACCAACTACGAGCAGTACTTC. This chain links TRBV5-1 with TRBJ2-7; weak D call: TRBD2 (6 bases). Trimming shortened V by 4 bases and J by 3 bases, and 20 bases separated the two germline ends. The CDR3 loop spans 16 amino acids. CDR1 and CDR2 (germline): SGHRS, YFSETQ.

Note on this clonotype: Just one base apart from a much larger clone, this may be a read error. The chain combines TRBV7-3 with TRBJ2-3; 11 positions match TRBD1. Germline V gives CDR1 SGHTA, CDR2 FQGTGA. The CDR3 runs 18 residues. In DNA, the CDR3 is TGTGCCATCAGCTTAAGTGGACAGGGGGCAGTCGGCACAGATACGCAGTATTTT. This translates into CAISLSGQGAVGTDTQYF. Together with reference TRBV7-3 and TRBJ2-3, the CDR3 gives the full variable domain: GAGVSQTPSNKVTEKGKYVELRCDPISGHTALYWYRQSLGQGPEFLIYFQGTGAADDSGLPNDRFFAVRPEGSVSTLKIQRTERGDSAVYLCAISLSGQGAVGTDTQYFGPGTRLTVL.

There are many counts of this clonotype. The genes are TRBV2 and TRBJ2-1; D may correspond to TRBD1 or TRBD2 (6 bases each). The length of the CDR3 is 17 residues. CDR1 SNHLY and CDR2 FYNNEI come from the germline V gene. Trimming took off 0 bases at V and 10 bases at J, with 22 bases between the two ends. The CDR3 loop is CASSEARGRGRAREQFF. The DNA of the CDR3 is TGTGCCAGCAGTGAAGCGCGGGGCAGGGGACGAGCCAGGGAGCAGTTCTTC.

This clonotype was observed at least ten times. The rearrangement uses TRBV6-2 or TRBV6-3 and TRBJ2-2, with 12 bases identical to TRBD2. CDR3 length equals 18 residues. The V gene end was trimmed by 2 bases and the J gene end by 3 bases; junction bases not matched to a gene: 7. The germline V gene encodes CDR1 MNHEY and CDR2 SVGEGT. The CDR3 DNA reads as TGTGCCAGCAGTTACGGACTAGCGGGGACGAGGGACACCGGGGAGCTGTTTTTT. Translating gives CASSYGLAGTRDTGELFF.

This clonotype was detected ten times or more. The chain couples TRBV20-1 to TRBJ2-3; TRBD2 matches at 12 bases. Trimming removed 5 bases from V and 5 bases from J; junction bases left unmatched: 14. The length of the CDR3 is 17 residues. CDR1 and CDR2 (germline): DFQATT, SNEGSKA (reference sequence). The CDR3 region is CSAPKSPSGRAKDTQYF. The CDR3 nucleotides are TGCAGTGCTCCTAAATCGCCTAGCGGGAGGGCCAAAGATACGCAGTATTTT.

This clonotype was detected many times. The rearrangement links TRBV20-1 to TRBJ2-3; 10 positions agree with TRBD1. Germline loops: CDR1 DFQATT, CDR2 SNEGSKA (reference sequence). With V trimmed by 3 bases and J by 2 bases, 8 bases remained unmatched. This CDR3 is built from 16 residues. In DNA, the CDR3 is TGCAGTGCTAGGAGGACAGGGGGAAGGTACACAGATACGCAGTATTTT. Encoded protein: CSARRTGGRYTDTQYF.

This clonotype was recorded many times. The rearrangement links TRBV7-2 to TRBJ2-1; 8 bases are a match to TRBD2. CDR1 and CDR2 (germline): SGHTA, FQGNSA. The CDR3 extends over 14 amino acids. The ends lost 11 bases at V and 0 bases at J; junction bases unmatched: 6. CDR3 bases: TGTGCCTCCCGGCGGGGGGACTCCTACAATGAGCAGTTCTTC. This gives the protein CASRRGDSYNEQFF.

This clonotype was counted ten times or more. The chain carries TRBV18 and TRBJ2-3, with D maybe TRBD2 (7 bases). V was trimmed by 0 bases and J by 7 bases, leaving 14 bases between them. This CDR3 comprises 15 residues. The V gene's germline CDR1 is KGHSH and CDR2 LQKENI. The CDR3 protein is CASSPPGGGGHTQYF. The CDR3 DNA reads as TGTGCCAGCTCACCACCGGGGGGCGGGGGCCATACGCAGTATTTT.

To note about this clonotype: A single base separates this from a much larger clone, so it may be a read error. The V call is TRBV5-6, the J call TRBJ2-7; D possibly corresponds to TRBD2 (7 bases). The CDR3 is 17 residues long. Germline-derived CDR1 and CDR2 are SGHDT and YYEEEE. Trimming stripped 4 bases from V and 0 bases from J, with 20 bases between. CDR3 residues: CASSPTWARGLSYEQYF. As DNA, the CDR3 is TGTGCCAGCAGCCCGACATGGGCGCGGGGGCTCTCCTACGAGCAGTACTTC.

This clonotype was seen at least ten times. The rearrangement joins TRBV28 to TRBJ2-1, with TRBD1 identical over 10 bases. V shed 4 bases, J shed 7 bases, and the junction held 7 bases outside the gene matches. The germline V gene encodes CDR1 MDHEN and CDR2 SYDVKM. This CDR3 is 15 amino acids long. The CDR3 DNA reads TGTGCCAGCAGTTCCTCGGGACAGGGGTGGAATGAGCAGTTCTTC. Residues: CASSSSGQGWNEQFF.

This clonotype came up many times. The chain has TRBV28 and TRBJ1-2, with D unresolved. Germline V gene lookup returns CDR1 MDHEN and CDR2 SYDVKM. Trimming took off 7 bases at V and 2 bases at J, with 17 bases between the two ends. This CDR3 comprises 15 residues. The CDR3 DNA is TGTGCCAGCACTCCGCCCTCTAGGCGGAACTATGGCTACACCTTC. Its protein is CASTPPSRRNYGYTF.

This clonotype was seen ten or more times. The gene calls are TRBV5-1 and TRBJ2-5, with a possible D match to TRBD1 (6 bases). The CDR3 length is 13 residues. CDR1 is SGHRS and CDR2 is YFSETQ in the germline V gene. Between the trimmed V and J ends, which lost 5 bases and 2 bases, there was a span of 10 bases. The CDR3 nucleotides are TGCGCCAGCAGACAAGGACAGCAAGAGACCCAGTACTTC. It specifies CASRQGQQETQYF.

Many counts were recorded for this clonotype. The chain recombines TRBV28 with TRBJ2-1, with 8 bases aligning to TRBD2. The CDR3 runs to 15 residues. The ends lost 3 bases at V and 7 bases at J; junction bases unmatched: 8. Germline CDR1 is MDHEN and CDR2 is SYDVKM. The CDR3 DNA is TGTGCCAGCAGTTTGGGGGGGGCTAGCGGGAATGAGCAGTTCTTC. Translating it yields CASSLGGASGNEQFF.

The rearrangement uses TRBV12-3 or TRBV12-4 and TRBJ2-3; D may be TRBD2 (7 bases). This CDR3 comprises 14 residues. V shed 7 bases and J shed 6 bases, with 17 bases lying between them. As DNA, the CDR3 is TGTGCCAGCACCCCCGGGGGGCCCGACGATACGCAGTATTTT. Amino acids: CASTPGGPDDTQYF.

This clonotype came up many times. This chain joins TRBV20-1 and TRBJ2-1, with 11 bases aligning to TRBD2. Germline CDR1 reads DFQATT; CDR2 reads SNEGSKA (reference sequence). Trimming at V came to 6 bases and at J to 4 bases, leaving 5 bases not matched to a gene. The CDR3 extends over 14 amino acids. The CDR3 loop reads CSAKLAGAYNEQFF. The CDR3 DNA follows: TGCAGTGCGAAACTAGCGGGGGCTTACAATGAGCAGTTCTTC.

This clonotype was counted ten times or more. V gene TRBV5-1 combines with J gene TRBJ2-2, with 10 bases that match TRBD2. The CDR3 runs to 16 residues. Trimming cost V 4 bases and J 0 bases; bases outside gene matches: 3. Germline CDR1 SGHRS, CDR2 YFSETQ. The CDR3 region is CASSNSGRSNTGELFF. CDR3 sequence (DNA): TGCGCCAGCAGCAATAGCGGGAGGTCGAACACCGGGGAGCTGTTTTTT.

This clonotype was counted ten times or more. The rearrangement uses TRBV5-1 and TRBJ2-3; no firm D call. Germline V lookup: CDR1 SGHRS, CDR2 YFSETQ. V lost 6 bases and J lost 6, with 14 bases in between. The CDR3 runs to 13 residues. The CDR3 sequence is CASIPNDFDTQYF. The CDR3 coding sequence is TGCGCCAGCATCCCTAACGACTTCGATACGCAGTATTTT.

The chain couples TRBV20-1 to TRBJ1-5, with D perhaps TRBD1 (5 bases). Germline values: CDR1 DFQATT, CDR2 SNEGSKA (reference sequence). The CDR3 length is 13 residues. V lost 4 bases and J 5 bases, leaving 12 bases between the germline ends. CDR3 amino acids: CSAMTVIYQPQHF. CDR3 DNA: TGCAGTGCTATGACAGTCATATATCAGCCCCAGCATTTT.

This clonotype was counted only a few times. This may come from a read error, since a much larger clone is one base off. The CDR3 region is CSANRGRGEKLFF. The CDR3 DNA follows: TGCAGTGCTAATAGGGGGCGAGGTGAAAAACTGTTTTTT. V gene TRBV20-1 combines with J gene TRBJ1-4; 7 bases agree with TRBD1. In germline, CDR1 is DFQATT, CDR2 SNEGSKA (reference sequence). The CDR3 loop spans 13 amino acids. The trim removed 4 bases at V and 7 bases at J, leaving 6 bases unmatched.

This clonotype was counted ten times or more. The CDR3 coding sequence is TGTGCCAGCAGTCCCCCGACTCCTAACCTACACAATGAGCAGTTCTTC. It encodes CASSPPTPNLHNEQFF. The V gene is TRBV12-3 or TRBV12-4, the J gene TRBJ2-1; unclear D gene. The CDR3 runs 16 residues. V was pared by 5 bases and J by 5 bases, with 19 bases between.

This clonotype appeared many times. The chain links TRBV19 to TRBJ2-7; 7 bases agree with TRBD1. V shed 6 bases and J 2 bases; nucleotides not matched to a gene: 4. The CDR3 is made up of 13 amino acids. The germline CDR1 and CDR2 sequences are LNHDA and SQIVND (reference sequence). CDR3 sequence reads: CASSSTGAYEQYF. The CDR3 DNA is TGTGCCAGTAGCTCTACAGGGGCCTACGAGCAGTACTTC.

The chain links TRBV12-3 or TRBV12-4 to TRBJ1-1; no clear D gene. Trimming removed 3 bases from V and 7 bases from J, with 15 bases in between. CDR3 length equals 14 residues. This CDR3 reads CASSLWRDMVEAFF. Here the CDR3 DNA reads TGTGCCAGCAGTTTGTGGCGAGACATGGTTGAAGCTTTCTTT.

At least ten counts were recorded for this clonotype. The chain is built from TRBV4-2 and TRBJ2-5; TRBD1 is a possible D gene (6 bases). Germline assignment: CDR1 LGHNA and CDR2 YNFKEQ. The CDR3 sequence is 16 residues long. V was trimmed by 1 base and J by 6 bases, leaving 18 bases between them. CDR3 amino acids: CASSQAPTGGGQTQYF. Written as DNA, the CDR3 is TGTGCCAGCAGCCAAGCACCCACTGGGGGCGGGCAGACCCAGTACTTC.

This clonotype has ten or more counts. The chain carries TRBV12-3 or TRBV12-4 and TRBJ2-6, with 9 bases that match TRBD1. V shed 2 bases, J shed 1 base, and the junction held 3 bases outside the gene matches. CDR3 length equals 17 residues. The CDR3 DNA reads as TGTGCCAGCAGTTTAACAGGGGGCGGTTCTGGGGCCAACGTCCTGACTTTC. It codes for CASSLTGGGSGANVLTF.

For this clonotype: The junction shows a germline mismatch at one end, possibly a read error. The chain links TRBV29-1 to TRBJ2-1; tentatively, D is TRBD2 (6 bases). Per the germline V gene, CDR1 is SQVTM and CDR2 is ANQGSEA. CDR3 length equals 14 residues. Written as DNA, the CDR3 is TGCAGCTTCCACGGAGGGGCGCCAGGCAATGAGCGGTTCTTC. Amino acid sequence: CSFHGGAPGNERFF.

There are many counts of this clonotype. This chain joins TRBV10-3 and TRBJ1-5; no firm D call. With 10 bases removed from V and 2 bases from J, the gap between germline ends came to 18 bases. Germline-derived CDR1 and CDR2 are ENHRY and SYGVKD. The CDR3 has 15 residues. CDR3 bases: TGTGCCACCCAGACCCCTGAGATGGGCAATCAGCCCCAGCATTTT. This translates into CATQTPEMGNQPQHF.